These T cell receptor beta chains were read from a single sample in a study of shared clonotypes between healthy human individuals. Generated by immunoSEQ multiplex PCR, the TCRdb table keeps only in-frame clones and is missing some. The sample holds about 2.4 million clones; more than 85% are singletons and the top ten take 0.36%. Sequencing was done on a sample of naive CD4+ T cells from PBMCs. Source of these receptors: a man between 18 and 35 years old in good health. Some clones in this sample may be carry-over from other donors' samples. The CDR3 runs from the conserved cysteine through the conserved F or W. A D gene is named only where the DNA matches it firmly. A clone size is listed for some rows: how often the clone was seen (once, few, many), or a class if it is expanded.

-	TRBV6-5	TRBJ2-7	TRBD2	CASSSLSGRFHEQYF	TGTGCCAGCAGTTCGCTTAGCGGGAGGTTCCACGAGCAGTACTTC
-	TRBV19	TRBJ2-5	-	CASSMRGVEGETQYF	TGTGCCAGTAGTATGCGTGGGGTTGAGGGGGAGACCCAGTACTTC
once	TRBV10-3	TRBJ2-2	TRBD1	CAISEGTGAPLRTGELFF	TGTGCCATCAGTGAGGGGACAGGGGCCCCCCTGCGGACCGGGGAGCTGTTTTTT
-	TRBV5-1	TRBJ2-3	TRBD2	CASSLGLAGAVDTQYF	TGCGCCAGCAGCTTGGGTCTAGCGGGAGCGGTGGATACGCAGTATTTT
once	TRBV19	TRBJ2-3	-	CASSNNRARETQYF	TGTGCCAGTAGTAATAACAGGGCCCGTGAGACGCAGTATTTT
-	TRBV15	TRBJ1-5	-	CATSGGSVVTQPQHF	TGTGCCACCAGCGGGGGATCAGTAGTAACCCAGCCCCAGCATTTT
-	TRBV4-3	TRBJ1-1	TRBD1	CASFAAGQGNTEAFF	TGCGCCAGCTTTGCCGCGGGACAGGGTAACACTGAAGCTTTCTTT
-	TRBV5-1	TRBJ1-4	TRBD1	CASSLEGAGEKLFF	TGCGCCAGCAGCCTGGAGGGGGCTGGTGAAAAACTGTTTTTT
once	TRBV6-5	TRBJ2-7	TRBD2	CASRPPGGRGEQYF	TGTGCCAGCCGTCCCCCGGGCGGGAGAGGCGAGCAGTACTTC
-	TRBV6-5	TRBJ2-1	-	CASSYYRGNEQFF	TGTGCCAGCAGTTACTATCGGGGCAATGAGCAGTTCTTC
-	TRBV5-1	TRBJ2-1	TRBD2	CASSLLAGGYNEQFF	TGCGCCAGCAGCTTGCTAGCGGGAGGCTACAATGAGCAGTTCTTC
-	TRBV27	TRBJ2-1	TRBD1	CASKIQGIYNEQFF	TGTGCCAGCAAGATACAGGGGATTTACAATGAGCAGTTCTTC
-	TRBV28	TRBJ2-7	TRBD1	CASGAAGTGEQYF	TGTGCCAGCGGGGCGGCAGGGACAGGGGAGCAGTACTTC
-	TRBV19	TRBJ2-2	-	CASRGLENTGELFF	TGTGCCAGTAGAGGTTTGGAGAACACCGGGGAGCTGTTTTTT
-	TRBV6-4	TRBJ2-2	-	CASRRQENTGELFF	TGTGCCAGCAGAAGACAGGAGAACACCGGGGAGCTGTTTTTT
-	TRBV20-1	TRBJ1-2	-	CSANTLGYTF	TGCAGTGCGAATACGCTTGGCTACACCTTC
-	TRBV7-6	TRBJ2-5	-	CASSPSYDTQYF	TGTGCCAGCAGCCCATCTTACGACACTCAGTACTTC
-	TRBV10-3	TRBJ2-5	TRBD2	CAIRDQIGTSETQYF	TGTGCCATCAGAGATCAAATCGGGACTAGTGAGACCCAGTACTTC
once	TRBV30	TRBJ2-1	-	CAWSEGSGKQFF	TGTGCCTGGAGTGAGGGTAGCGGAAAGCAGTTCTTC
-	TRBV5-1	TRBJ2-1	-	CASSFNTNNEQFF	TGCGCCAGCAGCTTTAACACTAACAATGAGCAGTTCTTC
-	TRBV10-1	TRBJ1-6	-	CASSGSGLNWGSYNSPLHF	TGCGCCAGCAGTGGTTCCGGGCTGAACTGGGGCTCCTATAATTCACCCCTCCACTTT
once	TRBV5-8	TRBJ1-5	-	CASSLDGGGNQPQHF	TGTGCCAGCAGCTTGGATGGCGGAGGCAATCAGCCCCAGCATTTT
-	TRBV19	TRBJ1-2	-	CASSIVRRGLGSGYTF	TGTGCCAGTAGTATAGTAAGGAGGGGATTGGGCAGTGGCTACACCTTC
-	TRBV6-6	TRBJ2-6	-	CASSPGLSGANVLTF	TGTGCCAGCAGTCCAGGGCTCTCTGGGGCCAACGTCCTGACTTTC
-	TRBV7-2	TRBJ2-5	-	CASSFRPGVAETQYF	TGTGCCAGCAGCTTTCGTCCGGGTGTCGCAGAGACCCAGTACTTC
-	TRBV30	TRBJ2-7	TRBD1	CAWREKGQGRYEQYF	TGTGCCTGGAGAGAAAAGGGACAGGGGCGCTACGAGCAGTACTTC
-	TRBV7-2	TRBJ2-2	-	CASSLYYPGELFF	TGTGCCAGCAGCTTATACTACCCCGGGGAGCTGTTTTTT
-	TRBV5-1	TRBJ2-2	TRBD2	CASSFGTSGVIGELFF	TGCGCCAGCAGCTTCGGGACTAGCGGGGTTATCGGGGAGCTGTTTTTT
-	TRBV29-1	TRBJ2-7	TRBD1	CSVGVTGGNYEQYF	TGCAGCGTTGGGGTGACAGGGGGGAACTACGAGCAGTACTTC
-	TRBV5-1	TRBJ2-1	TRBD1	CASSGDRVRDEQFF	TGCGCCAGCAGCGGGGACAGGGTTCGGGATGAGCAGTTCTTC
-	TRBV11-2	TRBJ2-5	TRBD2	CASSLDGRLAGRRETQYF	TGTGCCAGCAGCTTAGATGGGCGACTAGCGGGCCGGAGGGAGACCCAGTACTTC